The subject of this entry is one TCR beta chain. This entry is derived from a study of OX40 agonist ivuxolimab in advanced cancers. The V end was cut by 3 bases, the J end by 2 bases, with 8 bases between. In germline, CDR1 is MNHEY, CDR2 SMNVEV (reference sequence). This CDR3 is 14 amino acids long. TCRdb's copy holds only in-frame clones and misses some; the assay was immunoSEQ multiplex PCR. The table has about 27,000 clones, almost 90% seen once; the top ten hold 20% to 25%. The clonotype originates from an adult with an advanced solid tumor such as melanoma, head and neck, liver or kidney cancer. The sample consisted of CD4+ or CD8+ T cells sorted from blood, taken in a trial of the OX40 agonist ivuxolimab. The chain recombines TRBV27 with TRBJ2-1; unclear D gene. The CDR3 here is CASSLIGTYNEQFF. DNA of the CDR3: TGTGCCAGCAGTTTGATAGGGACCTACAATGAGCAGTTCTTC.